This T cell receptor beta chain was identified during a study of T-cell reconstitution after alpha-beta-depleted transplantation in children. The CDR3 contains 13 residues. Per germline, CDR1 MNHNY and CDR2 SVGAGI (reference sequence). V shed 1 base and J shed 7 bases, with 11 bases lying between them. In this sample, this clonotype turned up a few times. A TCRbeta library incorporating unique molecular identifiers was prepared. One entry per CDR3 protein results from TCRdb running MiXCR on the PCR reads. The table includes around 340,000 distinct CDR3 sequences, about an eighth detected once. The receptor was derived from a human donor who donated a stem cell graft to a child with Fanconi anemia. The sample here was PBMCs, taken from the stem cell graft. The chain uses TRBV6-6 and TRBJ2-7; unclear D gene. DNA for the CDR3: TGTGCCAGCAGTTACTACCCTCAGGAGGAGCAGTACGTC. This codes for CASSYYPQEEQYV.